One T cell receptor beta chain is described in this entry. Antigen specificity is unknown. The data derive from a study of T cell responses to AZD1222 COVID-19 vaccine. Study details: Pooled together were second doses at about 4 or about 12 weeks.

The protocol was immunoSEQ multiplex PCR, while the TCRdb copy is restricted to in-frame clones and leaves out a portion. The table includes around 60,000 clones, around 90% detected once. Study conclusions and caveats: After the peak T cell response, and only then, were repertoires sampled. Clonal diversity may have been underestimated, and the donors were mostly white British, with more females than males. Two AZD1222 doses significantly raised spike-specific TCR breadth and depth over controls.

This CDR3 has 16 residues. With 0 bases removed from V and 1 base from J, the gap between germline ends came to 10 bases. Looked up from germline, CDR1 is WNHNN and CDR2 is SYGVQD (reference sequence). The sequenced sample was peripheral blood, obtained on day 0 of AZD1222 vaccination. The chain carries TRBV10-1 and TRBJ1-5, with D hard to call. The clonotype comes from an adult in good health. This CDR3 is CASSESLDRSNQPQHF. The CDR3 nucleotides are TGCGCCAGCAGTGAGTCGTTAGACCGAAGCAATCAGCCCCAGCATTTT.